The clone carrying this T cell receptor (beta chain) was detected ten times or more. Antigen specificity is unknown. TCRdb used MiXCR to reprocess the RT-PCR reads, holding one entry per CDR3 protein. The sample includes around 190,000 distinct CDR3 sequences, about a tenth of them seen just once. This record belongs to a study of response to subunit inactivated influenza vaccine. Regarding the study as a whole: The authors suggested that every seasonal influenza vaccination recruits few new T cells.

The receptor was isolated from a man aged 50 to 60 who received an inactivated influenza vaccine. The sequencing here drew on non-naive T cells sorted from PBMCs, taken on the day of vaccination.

The CDR3 sequence is CASSLTLGYEQYF. The DNA of the CDR3 is TGCGCCAGCAGCTTAACACTAGGCTACGAGCAGTACTTC. This chain connects TRBV5-1 to TRBJ2-7; tentative D call: TRBD2 (5 bases). V lost 2 bases, J lost 3 bases, and 9 bases lay in between. The CDR3 runs 13 residues. CDR1 SGHRS and CDR2 YFSETQ come from the germline V gene.